These 30 T cell receptor beta chains were all obtained from the same sample, sequenced in a study of blood T cell repertoires in COVID-19. Repertoires were generated with immunoSEQ multiplex PCR, while TCRdb's copy carries only in-frame clones and drops some. The table has roughly 330,000 clones, more than 70% seen once; the top ten hold under 7.5%. The sequencing input was peripheral blood. These receptor sequences come from a man between 18 and 29 years old who had recovered from COVID-19.

The chain is built from TRBV7-9 and TRBJ2-3; possibly TRBD1 for D (6 bases). Germline loops: CDR1 SEHNR, CDR2 FQNEAQ (reference sequence). Trimming removed 5 bases from V and 2 bases from J, with 11 bases in between. The CDR3 extends over 14 amino acids. CDR3 residues: CASSDGQPTDTQYF. CDR3 in DNA: TGTGCCAGCAGCGACGGACAGCCCACAGATACGCAGTATTTT.

In this sample, this clone turned up once. The V call is TRBV2, the J call TRBJ1-1; 7 bases match TRBD1. Per germline, CDR1 SNHLY and CDR2 FYNNEI. The CDR3 spans 14 residues. V dropped 8 bases and J dropped 1; count of bases not matched to a gene: 7. CDR3 sequence: CASPIGQANTEAFF. CDR3 coding DNA: TGTGCCAGCCCAATCGGACAGGCGAACACTGAAGCTTTCTTT.

V and J are TRBV4-1 and TRBJ2-7; D is possibly TRBD1 (5 bases). Germline V lookup: CDR1 MGHRA, CDR2 YSYEKL. CDR3 length equals 16 residues. V lost 0 bases to trimming and J lost 2 bases, with 14 bases between them. CDR3 sequence reads: CASSQDRQSSTYEQYF. The DNA for the CDR3 is TGCGCCAGCAGCCAAGATAGACAGAGCTCTACCTACGAGCAGTACTTC.

The chain uses TRBV4-3 and TRBJ2-5; no clear D. Germline CDR1 LGHNA, CDR2 YSLEER. V dropped 4 bases and J dropped 5 bases, with 11 bases sitting between them. This CDR3 is 13 amino acids long. The CDR3 loop is CASSLSLLETQYF. CDR3 sequence (DNA): TGCGCCAGCAGCCTGTCCCTCCTGGAGACCCAGTACTTC.

The chain is built from TRBV29-1 and TRBJ2-7, with TRBD2 identical over 8 bases. Germline V gene sequence: CDR1 SQVTM, CDR2 ANQGSEA. This CDR3 is built from 13 residues. J lost 3 bases, V lost 4 bases, and 5 bases had no gene match. The DNA of the CDR3 is TGCAGCGTTGCGGGGGGGCAATTCTACGAGCAGTACTTC. Amino acid sequence: CSVAGGQFYEQYF.

This clone has just one count. This chain uses TRBV30 with TRBJ1-1; D gene ambiguous. The CDR3 contains 15 residues. Germline CDR1 GTSNPN, CDR2 SVGIG (reference sequence). Trimming removed 5 bases from V and 3 bases from J, with 19 bases in between. The CDR3 here is CAWHRGVGLYTEAFF. The CDR3 region has the DNA TGTGCCTGGCATCGTGGCGTGGGCCTATACACTGAAGCTTTCTTT.

The CDR3 DNA reads as TGTGCCAGCAGCCAAGAGTGGATCGAGCGGTTAAGCACAGATACGCAGTATTTT. Translation gives CASSQEWIERLSTDTQYF. The chain carries TRBV14 and TRBJ2-3; perhaps TRBD2 as D (5 bases). The CDR3 extends over 18 amino acids. V was pared by 0 bases and J by 0 bases, with 16 bases between. Looked up from germline, CDR1 is SGHDN and CDR2 is FVKESK. Full variable domain (missing parts from reference TRBV14 and TRBJ2-3): EAGVTQFPSHSVIEKGQTVTLRCDPISGHDNLYWYRRVMGKEIKFLLHFVKESKQDESGMPNNRFLAERTGGTYSTLKVQPAELEDSGVYFCASSQEWIERLSTDTQYFGPGTRLTVL.

Points on this clone: A read error may be the cause here, since a much bigger clone is one base away. The J gene is TRBJ2-7, the V gene TRBV9, with 12 bases aligning to TRBD1. V lost 5 bases and J lost 6; bases outside the gene matches: 6. Germline values: CDR1 SGDLS, CDR2 YYNGEE. This CDR3 is built from 14 residues. CDR3 DNA: TGTGCCAGCAGTCCCGGGACAGGGGGCTCCGAGCAGTACTTC. Translated, it gives CASSPGTGGSEQYF.

J is TRBJ2-3 and V is TRBV6-1; 7 nucleotides match TRBD1. The CDR3 has 16 residues. V lost 0 bases, J lost 2 bases, and 5 bases stayed unmatched. From germline, CDR1 is MNHNS and CDR2 SASEGT. CDR3 DNA: TGTGCCAGCAGTGAAGCTCTGGGACAGCCCACAGATACGCAGTATTTT. Amino acid sequence: CASSEALGQPTDTQYF.

CDR3 loop: CASSQDPDGGRPQHF. In DNA, the CDR3 is TGCGCCAGCAGCCAAGATCCGGACGGAGGGAGGCCCCAGCATTTT. V is TRBV4-1 and J is TRBJ1-5; D unclear. Trimming left V 0 bases short and J 9 bases short, with 15 bases between. The CDR3 consists of 15 residues. Germline CDR1 MGHRA, CDR2 YSYEKL.

The V call is TRBV4-3, the J call TRBJ1-2; 7 bases are a match to TRBD1. This CDR3 is built from 14 residues. V was clipped by 1 base and J by 8 bases; unmatched bases: 7. CDR1 and CDR2 from the germline V gene are LGHNA and YSLEER. The CDR3 region has the DNA TGCGCCAGCAGCCAAGGACAGGGAACATGGGGCTACACCTTC. Translated, it gives CASSQGQGTWGYTF.

The chain has TRBV3-1 (or the pseudogene TRBV3-2) and TRBJ2-1; 8 bases fit TRBD2. V was pared by 4 bases and J by 2 bases, with 7 bases of the junction left unmatched. This CDR3 contains 16 residues. CDR1 and CDR2 (germline): LGHDT, YNNKEL (reference sequence). The CDR3 nucleotides read TGTGCCAGCAGCCTCACGGGGGGGGTCACCTACAATGAGCAGTTCTTC. It codes for CASSLTGGVTYNEQFF.

The chain employs TRBV12-3 or TRBV12-4 and TRBJ2-7; D remains unclear. Trimming removed 2 bases at V and 3 bases at J, with 5 bases between. The CDR3 has 12 residues. CDR3 loop: CASSLNFYEQYF. The CDR3 nucleotides are TGTGCCAGCAGTTTAAACTTCTACGAGCAGTACTTC.

The chain couples TRBV12-5 to TRBJ2-7, with 7 bases lining up with TRBD2. Germline lookup yields CDR1 LGHNT and CDR2 FRNRAP. The CDR3 extends over 15 amino acids. The V and J ends lost 4 bases and 2 bases, in that order; junction bases with no gene match: 8. CDR3 in DNA: TGTGCTAGTGGTTCGAGCGGGGCCTGGCCCTACGAGCAGTACTTC. Protein: CASGSSGAWPYEQYF.

This rearrangement joins TRBV18 to TRBJ1-4; a possible D gene is TRBD1 (6 bases). Germline V lookup: CDR1 KGHSH, CDR2 LQKENI. This CDR3 contains 17 residues. Trimming took off 3 bases at V and 7 bases at J, with 21 bases between the two ends. CDR3 amino acids: CASSPPTGMGQREKLFF. The CDR3 DNA reads TGTGCCAGCTCACCCCCAACAGGGATGGGGCAGCGTGAAAAACTGTTTTTT.

The rearrangement joins TRBV4-3 to TRBJ2-6, with D perhaps matching TRBD2 (7 bases). Trimming left V 3 bases short and J 0 bases short, with 12 bases between. This CDR3 has 17 residues. Germline CDR1 and CDR2: LGHNA and YSLEER. The CDR3 spells CASSQKGGTSGANVLTF. The CDR3 nucleotides are TGCGCCAGCAGCCAGAAGGGGGGGACCTCTGGGGCCAACGTCCTGACTTTC.

This chain joins TRBV6-5 and TRBJ2-5; weak D call: TRBD2 (6 bases). The CDR3 has 14 residues. V lost 10 bases, J lost 3 bases, and 18 bases lay in between. CDR1 is MNHEY and CDR2 is SVGAGI in the germline V gene. The CDR3 is CAIRPAGPKETQYF. For the CDR3, the DNA is TGTGCCATCCGACCCGCGGGACCAAAAGAGACCCAGTACTTC.

V is TRBV7-8 and J is TRBJ2-7; TRBD1 is a possible D gene (6 bases). The germline V gene encodes CDR1 SGHVS and CDR2 FQNEAQ. Trimming took off 5 bases at V and 2 bases at J, with 13 bases between the two ends. This CDR3 has 14 amino acids. The CDR3, as DNA: TGTGCCAGCAGCCACTGGGACACCGCCTACGAGCAGTACTTC. Amino acids: CASSHWDTAYEQYF.

The V gene is TRBV3-1 (or the pseudogene TRBV3-2), the J gene TRBJ1-1, with 9 bases aligning to TRBD1. Germline loops: CDR1 LGHDT, CDR2 YNNKEL (reference sequence). V lost 0 bases to trimming and J lost 11 bases; unmatched junction nucleotides: 7. This CDR3 is built from 14 residues. DNA for the CDR3: TGTGCCAGCAGCCAAGACCCGGGACAGGGAAATGCTTTCTTT. This encodes CASSQDPGQGNAFF.

The gene calls are TRBV6-1 and TRBJ1-1; TRBD1 might be the D (5 bases). Trimming cost V 3 bases and J 8 bases, with 10 bases left between them. Germline CDR1 MNHNS, CDR2 SASEGT. The CDR3 consists of 12 residues. This CDR3 is CASSEPGLEAFF. CDR3 nucleotides: TGTGCCAGCAGTGAGCCGGGACTAGAAGCTTTCTTT.

The chain is built from TRBV4-2 and TRBJ1-5; 8 bases map to TRBD1. V was clipped by 1 base and J by 1 base; unmatched bases: 6. Germline loops: CDR1 LGHNA, CDR2 YNFKEQ. The CDR3 runs to 17 residues. The CDR3 DNA follows: TGTGCCAGCAGCCAAGGGACAGGGAGGGAGAGCAATCAGCCCCAGCATTTT. Encoded protein: CASSQGTGRESNQPQHF.

The J gene is TRBJ1-4, the V gene TRBV5-1; D not certain. Germline V gene data show CDR1 as SGHRS and CDR2 as YFSETQ. CDR3 length equals 15 residues. V gave up 0 bases and J gave up 1 base, with 7 bases separating them. The CDR3 spells CASSLAQETNEKLFF. The DNA of the CDR3 is TGCGCCAGCAGCTTGGCGCAGGAAACTAATGAAAAACTGTTTTTT.

V usage is TRBV21-1 and J usage is TRBJ1-5; the table's D call, TRBD1, was not checked against the DNA. TRBV21-1 is a pseudogene segment. The CDR3 sequence is 19 residues long. The CDR3 here is CASSIRLQRGRVGDQPQHF. CDR3 bases: TGTGCCAGCAGCATCCGACTACAAAGGGGGCGCGTAGGAGATCAGCCCCAGCATTTT.

This chain uses TRBV6-6 with TRBJ1-1; tentative D call: TRBD1 (5 bases). This CDR3 spans 12 amino acids. The V end was cut by 4 bases, the J end by 8 bases, with 11 bases between. CDR1 is MNHNY and CDR2 is SVGAGI in the germline V gene (reference sequence). In DNA, the CDR3 is TGTGCCAGCAGTTCGATAAACAGGGAAGCTTTCTTT. The encoded protein is CASSSINREAFF.

The V and J genes are TRBV18 and TRBJ1-1; the D is unclear. CDR3 length: 15 amino acids. Per germline, CDR1 KGHSH and CDR2 LQKENI. V was pared by 4 bases and J by 1 base, with 13 bases between. CDR3: CASSLSLAENTEAFF. Written as DNA, the CDR3 is TGTGCCAGCTCACTTTCGCTAGCAGAGAACACTGAAGCTTTCTTT.

The chain uses TRBV3-1 (or the pseudogene TRBV3-2) and TRBJ2-1, with 7 bases lining up with TRBD2. The CDR3 spans 15 residues. From germline, CDR1 is LGHDT and CDR2 YNNKEL (reference sequence). Losses at the gene ends were 1 base for V and 6 bases for J; bases not matched to a gene: 6. As DNA, the CDR3 is TGTGCCAGCAGCCAAGGCGGGAGTGGGGGCAATGAGCAGTTCTTC. It codes for CASSQGGSGGNEQFF.

The chain recombines TRBV12-3 or TRBV12-4 with TRBJ1-2, with 7 bases that match TRBD1. This CDR3 is built from 13 residues. J gave up 8 bases and V 5 bases, and 8 bases lay outside the gene matches. The CDR3 region is CASSTPTGSGYTF. The DNA for the CDR3 is TGTGCCAGCAGTACGCCGACAGGGTCGGGCTACACCTTC.

The chain links TRBV7-9 to TRBJ2-3; 7 bases match TRBD2. The germline V gene encodes CDR1 SEHNR and CDR2 FQNEAQ (reference sequence). The CDR3 extends over 14 amino acids. V shed 2 bases, J shed 3 bases, and the junction held 2 bases outside the gene matches. The chain's CDR3 is CASSLTGGTDTQYF. CDR3 DNA sequence: TGTGCCAGCAGCTTAACGGGGGGTACAGATACGCAGTATTTT.

The chain recombines TRBV29-1 with TRBJ1-1, with TRBD1 matching over 9 bases. Trimming removed 3 bases from V and 4 bases from J; junction bases left unmatched: 9. The germline V gene has CDR1 SQVTM and CDR2 ANQGSEA. The CDR3 is 15 amino acids. The CDR3 nucleotides are TGCAGCGTTGAGGGGACAGGGCGATATGGCACTGAAGCTTTCTTT. This sequence encodes CSVEGTGRYGTEAFF. Full variable domain (rest looked up from reference TRBV29-1 and TRBJ1-1): SAVISQKPSRDICQRGTSLTIQCQVDSQVTMMFWYRQQPGQSLTLIATANQGSEATYESGFVIDKFPISRPNLTFSTLTVSNMSPEDSSIYLCSVEGTGRYGTEAFFGQGTRLTVV.

This rearrangement joins TRBV27 to TRBJ2-1, with D perhaps TRBD2 (6 bases). The V gene's germline CDR1 is MNHEY and CDR2 SMNVEV (reference sequence). This CDR3 comprises 17 residues. Deletions cut 2 bases from V and 9 bases from J, with 23 bases between. The CDR3 DNA follows: TGTGCCAGCAGTTTAAAGGCGGTGGTTGCGGGGATGGGTGAGCAGTTCTTC. It yields the protein CASSLKAVVAGMGEQFF.